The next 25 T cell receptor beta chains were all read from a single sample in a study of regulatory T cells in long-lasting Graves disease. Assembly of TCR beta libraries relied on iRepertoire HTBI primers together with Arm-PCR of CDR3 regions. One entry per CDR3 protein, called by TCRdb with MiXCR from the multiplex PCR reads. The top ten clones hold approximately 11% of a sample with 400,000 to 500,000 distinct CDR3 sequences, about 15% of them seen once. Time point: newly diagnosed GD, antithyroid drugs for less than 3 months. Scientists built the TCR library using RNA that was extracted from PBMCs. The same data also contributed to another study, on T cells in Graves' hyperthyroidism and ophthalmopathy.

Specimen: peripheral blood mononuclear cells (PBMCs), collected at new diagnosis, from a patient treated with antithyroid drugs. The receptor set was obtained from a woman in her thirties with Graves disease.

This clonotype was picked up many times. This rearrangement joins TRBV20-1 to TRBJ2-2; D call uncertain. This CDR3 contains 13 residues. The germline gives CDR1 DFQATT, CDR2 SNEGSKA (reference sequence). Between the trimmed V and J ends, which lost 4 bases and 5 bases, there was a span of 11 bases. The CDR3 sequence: CSAIDSRTGELFF. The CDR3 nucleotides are TGCAGTGCTATAGATAGTAGGACCGGGGAGCTGTTTTTT.

The DNA for the CDR3 is TGTGCCAGCTCACCACCGATAGGGGAGGCATATGGCTACACCTTC. Translated: CASSPPIGEAYGYTF. The chain recombines TRBV18 with TRBJ1-2, with D possibly TRBD1 on 5 matching bases. V was clipped by 0 bases and J by 5 bases, with 13 bases between them. The CDR3 is 15 residues long. CDR1 KGHSH and CDR2 LQKENI come from the germline V gene.

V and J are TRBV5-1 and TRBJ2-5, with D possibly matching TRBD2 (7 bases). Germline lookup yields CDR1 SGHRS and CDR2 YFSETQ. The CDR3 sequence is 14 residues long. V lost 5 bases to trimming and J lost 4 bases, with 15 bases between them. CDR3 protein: CASRSGGGGETQYF. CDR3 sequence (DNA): TGCGCCAGCAGGTCCGGGGGAGGGGGAGAGACCCAGTACTTC.

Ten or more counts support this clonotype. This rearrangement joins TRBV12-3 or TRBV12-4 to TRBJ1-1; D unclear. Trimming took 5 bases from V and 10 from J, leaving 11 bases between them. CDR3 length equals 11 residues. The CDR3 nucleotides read TGTGCCAGCAGTCGCAACATTGTAGCTTTCTTT. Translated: CASSRNIVAFF.

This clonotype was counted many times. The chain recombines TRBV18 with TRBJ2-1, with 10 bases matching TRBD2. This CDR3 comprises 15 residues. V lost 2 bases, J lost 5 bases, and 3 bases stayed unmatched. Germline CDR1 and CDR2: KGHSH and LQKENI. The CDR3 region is CASSPMGLAHNEQFF. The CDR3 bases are TGTGCCAGCTCACCAATGGGACTAGCGCACAATGAGCAGTTCTTC.

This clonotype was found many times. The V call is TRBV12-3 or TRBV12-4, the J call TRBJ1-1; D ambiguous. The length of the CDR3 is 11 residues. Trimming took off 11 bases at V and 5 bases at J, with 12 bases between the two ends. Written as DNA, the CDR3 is TGTGCCGCTTCGTTTAGGACTGAAGCTTTCTTT. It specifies CAASFRTEAFF.

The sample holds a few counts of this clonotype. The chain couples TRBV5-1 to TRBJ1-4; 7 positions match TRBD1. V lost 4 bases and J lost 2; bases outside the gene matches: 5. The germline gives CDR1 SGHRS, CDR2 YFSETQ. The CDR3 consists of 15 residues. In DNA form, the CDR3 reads TGCGCCAGCAGCCTCTGGACAGGTACTAATGAAAAACTGTTTTTT. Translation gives CASSLWTGTNEKLFF. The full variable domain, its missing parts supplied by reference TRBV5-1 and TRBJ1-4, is KAGVTQTPRYLIKTRGQQVTLSCSPISGHRSVSWYQQTPGQGLQFLFEYFSETQRNKGNFPGRFSGRQFSNSRSEMNVSTLELGDSALYLCASSLWTGTNEKLFFGSGTQLSVL.

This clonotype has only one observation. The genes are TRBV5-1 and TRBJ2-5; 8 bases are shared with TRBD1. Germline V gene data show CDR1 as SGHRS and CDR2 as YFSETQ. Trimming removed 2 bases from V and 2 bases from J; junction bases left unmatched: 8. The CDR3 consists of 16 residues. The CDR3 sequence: CASSLSRDRRQETQYF. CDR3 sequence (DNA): TGCGCCAGCAGCTTATCCCGGGACAGGCGGCAAGAGACCCAGTACTTC.

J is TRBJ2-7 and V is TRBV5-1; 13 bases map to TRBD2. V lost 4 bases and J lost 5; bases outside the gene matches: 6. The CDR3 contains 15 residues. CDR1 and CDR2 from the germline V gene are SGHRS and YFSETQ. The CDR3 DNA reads TGCGCCAGCAGCCTCCGGACTAGCGGGAGTCACGAGCAGTACTTC. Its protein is CASSLRTSGSHEQYF.

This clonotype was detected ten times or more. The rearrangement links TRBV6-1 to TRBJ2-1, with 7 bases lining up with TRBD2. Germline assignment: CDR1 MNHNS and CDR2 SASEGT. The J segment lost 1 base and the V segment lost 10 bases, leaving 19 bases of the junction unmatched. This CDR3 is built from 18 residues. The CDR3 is CATKPGLTPNLSYNEQFF. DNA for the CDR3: TGTGCCACTAAGCCGGGACTAACACCCAACCTTTCCTACAATGAGCAGTTCTTC.

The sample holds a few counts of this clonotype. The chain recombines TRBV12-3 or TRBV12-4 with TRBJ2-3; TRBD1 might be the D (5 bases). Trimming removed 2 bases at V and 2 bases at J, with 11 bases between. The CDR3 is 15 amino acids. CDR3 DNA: TGTGCCAGCAGTTTAAGGAGACAGATCACAGATACGCAGTATTTT. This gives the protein CASSLRRQITDTQYF.

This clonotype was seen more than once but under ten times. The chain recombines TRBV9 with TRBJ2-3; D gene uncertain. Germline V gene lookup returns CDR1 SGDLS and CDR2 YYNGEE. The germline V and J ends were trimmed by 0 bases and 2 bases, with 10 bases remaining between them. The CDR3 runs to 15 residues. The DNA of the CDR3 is TGTGCCAGCAGCGTAGACGAGGAGCACACAGATACGCAGTATTTT. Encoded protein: CASSVDEEHTDTQYF. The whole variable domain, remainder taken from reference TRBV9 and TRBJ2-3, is DSGVTQTPKHLITATGQRVTLRCSPRSGDLSVYWYQQSLDQGLQFLIQYYNGEERAKGNILERFSAQQFPDLHSELNLSSLELGDSALYFCASSVDEEHTDTQYFGPGTRLTVL.

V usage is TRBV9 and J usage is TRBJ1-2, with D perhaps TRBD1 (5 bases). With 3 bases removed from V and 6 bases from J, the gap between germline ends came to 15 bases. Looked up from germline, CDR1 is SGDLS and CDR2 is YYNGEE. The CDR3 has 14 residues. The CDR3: CASSASSGKDGYTF. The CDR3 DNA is TGTGCCAGCAGCGCCTCCTCAGGGAAGGATGGCTACACCTTC.

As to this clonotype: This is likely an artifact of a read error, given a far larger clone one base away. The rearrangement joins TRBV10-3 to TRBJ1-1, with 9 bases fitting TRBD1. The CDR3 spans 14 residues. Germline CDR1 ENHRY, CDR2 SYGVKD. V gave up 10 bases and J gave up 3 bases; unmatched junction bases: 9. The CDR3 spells CASRQGGRYTEAFF. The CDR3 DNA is TGTGCCAGCAGACAGGGGGGGAGGTACACTGAAGCTTTCTTT.

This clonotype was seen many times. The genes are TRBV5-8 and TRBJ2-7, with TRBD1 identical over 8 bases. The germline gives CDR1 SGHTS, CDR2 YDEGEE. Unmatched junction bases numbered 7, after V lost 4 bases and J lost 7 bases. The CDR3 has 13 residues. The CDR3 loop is CASSPDRAREQYF. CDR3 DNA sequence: TGTGCCAGCAGCCCGGACAGGGCCCGGGAGCAGTACTTC.

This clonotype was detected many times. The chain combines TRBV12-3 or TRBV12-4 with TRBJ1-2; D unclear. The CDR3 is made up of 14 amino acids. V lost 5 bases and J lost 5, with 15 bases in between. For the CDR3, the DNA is TGTGCCAGCAGTCCTTCGCTCGACCTTTATGGCTACACCTTC. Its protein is CASSPSLDLYGYTF.

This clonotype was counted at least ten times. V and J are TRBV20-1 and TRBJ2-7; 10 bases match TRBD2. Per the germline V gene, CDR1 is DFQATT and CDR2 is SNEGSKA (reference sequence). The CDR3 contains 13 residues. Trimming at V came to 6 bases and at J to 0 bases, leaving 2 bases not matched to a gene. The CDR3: CSARTSGSYEQYF. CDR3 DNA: TGCAGTGCGCGGACTAGCGGCTCCTACGAGCAGTACTTC.

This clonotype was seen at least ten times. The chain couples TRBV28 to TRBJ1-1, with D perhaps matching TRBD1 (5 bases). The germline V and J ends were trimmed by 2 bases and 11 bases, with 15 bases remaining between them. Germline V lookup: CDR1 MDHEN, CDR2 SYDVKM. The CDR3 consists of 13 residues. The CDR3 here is CASSLVGAYEAFF. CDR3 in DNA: TGTGCCAGCAGTTTAGTAGGGGCTTATGAGGCTTTCTTT. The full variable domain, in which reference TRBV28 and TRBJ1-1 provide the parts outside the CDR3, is DVKVTQSSRYLVKRTGEKVFLECVQDMDHENMFWYRQDPGLGLRLIYFSYDVKMKEKGDIPEGYSVSREKKERFSLILESASTNQTSMYLCASSLVGAYEAFFGQGTRLTVV.

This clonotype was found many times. CDR3 in amino acids: CASRPSGSEVDTQYF. The DNA of the CDR3 is TGTGCCAGCAGGCCAAGCGGGAGTGAGGTGGATACGCAGTATTTT. V and J are TRBV12-3 or TRBV12-4 and TRBJ2-3; 8 nucleotides line up with TRBD2. The ends lost 6 bases at V and 6 bases at J; junction bases unmatched: 11. This CDR3 region has 15 residues.

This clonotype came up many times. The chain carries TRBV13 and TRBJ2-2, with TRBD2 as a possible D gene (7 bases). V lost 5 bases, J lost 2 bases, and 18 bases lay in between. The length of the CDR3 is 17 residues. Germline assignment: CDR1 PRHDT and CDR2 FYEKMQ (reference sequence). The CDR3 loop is CASSPRSRGLNTGELFF. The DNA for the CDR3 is TGTGCCAGCAGCCCCCGGAGCAGGGGACTAAACACCGGGGAGCTGTTTTTT.

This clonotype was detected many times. This CDR3 is CASSDIQPSYEQYF. The CDR3 nucleotides read TGTGCCAGCAGCGATATCCAACCCTCCTACGAGCAGTACTTC. The chain has TRBV6-1 and TRBJ2-7; D unresolved. The V and J ends lost 6 bases and 0 bases respectively, with 12 bases between them. The CDR3 covers 14 residues. CDR1 and CDR2 from the germline V gene are MNHNS and SASEGT.

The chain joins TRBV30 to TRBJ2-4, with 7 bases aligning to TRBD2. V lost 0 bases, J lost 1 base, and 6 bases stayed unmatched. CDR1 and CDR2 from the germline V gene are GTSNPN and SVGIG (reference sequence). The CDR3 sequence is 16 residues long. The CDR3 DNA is TGTGCCTGGAGTGTACTGCGGGGGATGGCCAAAAACATTCAGTACTTC. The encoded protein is CAWSVLRGMAKNIQYF.

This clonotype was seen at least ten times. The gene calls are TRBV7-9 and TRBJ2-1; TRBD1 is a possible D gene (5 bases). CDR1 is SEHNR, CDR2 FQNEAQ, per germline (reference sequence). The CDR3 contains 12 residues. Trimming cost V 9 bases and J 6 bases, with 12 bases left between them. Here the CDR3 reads CARTVDGNEQFF. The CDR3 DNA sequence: TGTGCCAGGACAGTTGACGGCAATGAGCAGTTCTTC.

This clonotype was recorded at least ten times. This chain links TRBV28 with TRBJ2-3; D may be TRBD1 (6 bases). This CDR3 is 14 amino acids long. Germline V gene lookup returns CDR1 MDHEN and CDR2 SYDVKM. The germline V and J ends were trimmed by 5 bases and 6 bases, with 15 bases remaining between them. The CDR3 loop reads CASSEGVGGDTQYF. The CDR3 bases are TGTGCCAGCAGTGAGGGGGTAGGGGGTGATACGCAGTATTTT.

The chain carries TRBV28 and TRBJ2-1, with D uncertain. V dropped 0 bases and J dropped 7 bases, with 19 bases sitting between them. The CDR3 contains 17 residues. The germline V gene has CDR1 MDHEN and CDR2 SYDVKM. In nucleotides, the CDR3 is TGTGCCAGCAGTTTATGGACCCCTGGCCACTTGGGGAATGAGCAGTTCTTC. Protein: CASSLWTPGHLGNEQFF.